These 27 T cell receptor beta chains share one sample of origin, sequenced in a study of OX40 agonist ivuxolimab in advanced cancers. Generated by immunoSEQ multiplex PCR, the TCRdb table keeps only in-frame clones and is missing some. The sample shows about 76,000 clones, about 89% of them seen only once. The input for sequencing was CD4+ or CD8+ T cells sorted from blood, taken in a trial of the OX40 agonist ivuxolimab. The receptors derive from an adult with an advanced solid tumor such as melanoma, head and neck, liver or kidney cancer.

The table lists this clone with a count of one. CDR3 region: CASSPRGRTYEQYF. CDR3 DNA: TGTGCCAGCTCACCCCGGGGTCGAACTTACGAGCAGTACTTC. The chain is built from TRBV18 and TRBJ2-7; maybe TRBD2 (5 bases). The germline V and J ends were trimmed by 3 bases and 4 bases, with 13 bases remaining between them. CDR3 size: 14 residues. CDR1 KGHSH and CDR2 LQKENI come from the germline V gene.

This clone was seen more than once but under ten times. Other nucleotide sequences in the sample specify the same CDR3. This sequence joins TRBV4-2 and TRBJ2-5; D could derive from TRBD1 or TRBD2 (5 bases each). This CDR3 has 15 residues. V was shortened by 4 bases and J by 2 bases, with 14 bases between the two germline ends. Germline V gene sequence: CDR1 LGHNA, CDR2 YNFKEQ. Written as DNA, the CDR3 is TGTGCCAGCAGCCGGTCGCCGGGACCGCAAGAGACCCAGTACTTC. Translating it yields CASSRSPGPQETQYF.

The chain carries TRBV2 and TRBJ2-7, with 7 bases that match TRBD2. CDR1 is SNHLY and CDR2 is FYNNEI in the germline V gene. CDR3 length: 13 amino acids. V shed 5 bases and J 3 bases; nucleotides not matched to a gene: 4. Here the CDR3 reads CASSKGLHYEQYF. In DNA form, the CDR3 reads TGTGCCAGCAGTAAGGGACTACACTACGAGCAGTACTTC.

The V gene is TRBV30, the J gene TRBJ1-4; 8 bases fit TRBD1. Germline CDR1 GTSNPN, CDR2 SVGIG (reference sequence). The CDR3 spans 14 residues. Trimming cost V 1 base and J 7 bases; bases outside gene matches: 5. The CDR3 protein is CAWSDQGAFEKLFF. CDR3 in DNA: TGTGCCTGGAGTGACCAGGGGGCTTTTGAAAAACTGTTTTTT.

This sequence joins TRBV4-1 and TRBJ2-7; D not certain. Trimming removed 2 bases at V and 2 bases at J, with 10 bases between. From germline, CDR1 is MGHRA and CDR2 YSYEKL. CDR3 length: 14 amino acids. In DNA form, the CDR3 reads TGCGCCAGCAGCCAAATCTCGTCCCCCTACGAGCAGTACTTC. Translating it yields CASSQISSPYEQYF.

The chain uses TRBV5-1 and TRBJ1-5, with TRBD1 identical over 7 bases. The ends lost 2 bases at V and 7 bases at J; junction bases unmatched: 3. This CDR3 spans 13 amino acids. Germline CDR1 SGHRS, CDR2 YFSETQ. In DNA, the CDR3 is TGCGCCAGCAGCTTCGCAGGGGGGCAGCCCCAGCATTTT. Residues: CASSFAGGQPQHF.

This clone was seen only once. V and J are TRBV7-9 and TRBJ2-2; 9 nucleotides match TRBD2. Germline trimming cut 3 bases from V and 5 bases from J; bases unmatched to any gene: 7. Looked up from germline, CDR1 is SEHNR and CDR2 is FQNEAQ (reference sequence). CDR3 length: 16 amino acids. This CDR3 reads CASSFPWLAGTGELFF. CDR3 nucleotide sequence: TGTGCCAGCAGCTTCCCGTGGCTAGCGGGAACCGGGGAGCTGTTTTTT.

This chain links TRBV7-8 with TRBJ2-2; D is perhaps TRBD1 (5 bases). Germline V lookup: CDR1 SGHVS, CDR2 FQNEAQ. The V end was cut by 1 base, the J end by 2 bases, with 5 bases between. This CDR3 region has 14 residues. CDR3 loop: CASSLGTNTGELFF. The CDR3 DNA sequence: TGTGCCAGCAGCTTAGGGACAAACACCGGGGAGCTGTTTTTT.

The CDR3 reads CASSVDVGQETQYF. The CDR3 DNA reads TGTGCCAGCAGCGTAGACGTTGGCCAAGAGACCCAGTACTTC. This sequence joins TRBV9 and TRBJ2-5, with D unclear. This CDR3 is 14 amino acids long. Germline CDR1 and CDR2: SGDLS and YYNGEE. V was clipped by 0 bases and J by 1 base, with 7 bases between them.

CDR3: CASSMGLGAFNEQFF. The CDR3 bases are TGCGCCAGCAGCATGGGACTGGGGGCCTTCAATGAGCAGTTCTTC. The J gene is TRBJ2-1, the V gene TRBV5-1, with D tentatively TRBD1 or TRBD2 (6 bases each). V shed 4 bases and J shed 6 bases, with 17 bases lying between them. The CDR3 totals 15 residues. Looked up from germline, CDR1 is SGHRS and CDR2 is YFSETQ.

V usage is TRBV11-2 and J usage is TRBJ2-3, with no clear D. This CDR3 spans 13 amino acids. Trimming took 5 bases from V and 4 from J, leaving 10 bases between them. Germline V gene data show CDR1 as SGHAT and CDR2 as FQNNGV. The CDR3 protein is CASSPSLPDTQYF. CDR3 DNA: TGTGCCAGCAGCCCTTCTCTGCCAGATACGCAGTATTTT.

The chain combines TRBV5-4 with TRBJ1-5; D is unresolved. Per the germline V gene, CDR1 is SGHNT and CDR2 is YYREEE (reference sequence). The CDR3 length is 16 residues. The V and J ends lost 7 bases and 0 bases respectively, with 17 bases between them. The CDR3 region is CASRQKELNSNQPQHF. The CDR3 bases are TGTGCCAGCCGACAAAAGGAACTTAATAGCAATCAGCCCCAGCATTTT.

The V and J genes are TRBV6-4 and TRBJ1-1, with TRBD1 matching 9 bases. Germline-derived CDR1 and CDR2 are MRHNA and SNTAGT. V was clipped by 4 bases and J by 6 bases; unmatched bases: 9. The CDR3 contains 15 residues. This CDR3 reads CASSASTGGLSEAFF. DNA for the CDR3: TGTGCCAGCAGTGCCTCGACAGGGGGTCTATCTGAAGCTTTCTTT.

The chain combines TRBV5-4 with TRBJ1-3, with 8 bases identical to TRBD1. The length of the CDR3 is 13 residues. Per the germline V gene, CDR1 is SGHNT and CDR2 is YYREEE (reference sequence). V shed 3 bases and J 4 bases; nucleotides not matched to a gene: 0. CDR3 in DNA: TGTGCCAGCAGCTACAGGGGGGGAAACACCATATATTTT. This sequence encodes CASSYRGGNTIYF.

This chain joins TRBV6-7 and TRBJ1-5; 7 nucleotides align to TRBD1. TRBV6-7 is labeled an ORF, and its function is uncertain. The CDR3 consists of 18 residues. After removal of 5 bases from V and 0 bases from J, the junction contained 13 bases not matched to a gene. The CDR3 DNA reads TGTGCCAGCAGTGACAACCAAGGGACAGTCTATAGCAATCAGCCCCAGCATTTT. Amino acid sequence: CASSDNQGTVYSNQPQHF.

The chain combines TRBV7-6 with TRBJ1-3; D gene uncertain. Germline assignment: CDR1 SGHVS and CDR2 FNYEAQ. The ends were cut back, 1 base at V and 4 bases at J, with 11 bases in the middle. This CDR3 has 15 amino acids. In DNA, the CDR3 is TGTGCCAGCAGCTTAGAACCCTCCCGAGGAAACACCATATATTTT. Protein product: CASSLEPSRGNTIYF.

V gene TRBV28 combines with J gene TRBJ1-5; D uncertain. The CDR3 length is 15 residues. CDR1 is MDHEN, CDR2 SYDVKM, per germline. V gave up 2 bases and J gave up 1 base, with 9 bases separating them. CDR3 loop: CASSLGLGSNQPQHF. CDR3 nucleotides: TGTGCCAGCAGTTTAGGACTGGGGAGCAATCAGCCCCAGCATTTT. The full variable domain, its missing parts supplied by reference TRBV28 and TRBJ1-5, is DVKVTQSSRYLVKRTGEKVFLECVQDMDHENMFWYRQDPGLGLRLIYFSYDVKMKEKGDIPEGYSVSREKKERFSLILESASTNQTSMYLCASSLGLGSNQPQHFGDGTRLSIL.

The chain combines TRBV4-1 with TRBJ1-3, with TRBD1 as a possible D gene (6 bases). V was pared by 4 bases and J by 0 bases, with 16 bases between. The CDR3 spans 17 residues. Germline loops: CDR1 MGHRA, CDR2 YSYEKL. CDR3 loop: CASSLSQQGYSGNTIYF. The CDR3 nucleotides read TGCGCCAGCAGCCTCTCTCAACAGGGCTACTCTGGAAACACCATATATTTT.

V and J are TRBV7-9 and TRBJ2-7, with D perhaps TRBD1 or TRBD2 (6 bases each). Germline loops: CDR1 SEHNR, CDR2 FQNEAQ (reference sequence). This CDR3 contains 14 residues. The ends were cut back, 2 bases at V and 3 bases at J, with 11 bases in the middle. The chain's CDR3 is CASSLPGANYEQYF. CDR3 sequence (DNA): TGTGCCAGCAGCTTACCGGGGGCGAACTACGAGCAGTACTTC.

The chain is built from TRBV7-9 and TRBJ2-1; D is undetermined. Deletions cut 2 bases from V and 8 bases from J, with 16 bases between. The CDR3 has 15 residues. Per the germline V gene, CDR1 is SEHNR and CDR2 is FQNEAQ (reference sequence). The CDR3 region has the DNA TGTGCCAGCAGCTTATATGGCGGACCTAAGGATGAGCAGTTCTTC. Encoded protein: CASSLYGGPKDEQFF.

This clone has just a few counts. The chain uses TRBV9 and TRBJ1-5; no clear D gene. CDR3 length: 14 residues. Germline values: CDR1 SGDLS, CDR2 YYNGEE. The V and J ends lost 4 bases and 9 bases respectively, with 17 bases between them. The CDR3: CASSFRTGAWPQHF. The CDR3 bases are TGTGCCAGCAGCTTCCGGACGGGTGCTTGGCCCCAGCATTTT.

The chain has TRBV28 and TRBJ2-3; 11 bases align to TRBD2. Germline trimming cut 4 bases from V and 0 bases from J; bases unmatched to any gene: 3. This CDR3 contains 16 residues. Germline V gene sequence: CDR1 MDHEN, CDR2 SYDVKM. CDR3 nucleotides: TGTGCCAGCAGTTCGACTAGCGGGGATAGCACAGATACGCAGTATTTT. Its protein is CASSSTSGDSTDTQYF. Combining the CDR3 with reference TRBV28 and TRBJ2-3 gives the whole variable domain DVKVTQSSRYLVKRTGEKVFLECVQDMDHENMFWYRQDPGLGLRLIYFSYDVKMKEKGDIPEGYSVSREKKERFSLILESASTNQTSMYLCASSSTSGDSTDTQYFGPGTRLTVL.

The chain joins TRBV10-3 to TRBJ1-1, with D uncertain. Germline V gives CDR1 ENHRY, CDR2 SYGVKD. Trimming shortened V by 8 bases and J by 3 bases, and 13 bases separated the two germline ends. The CDR3 contains 13 residues. CDR3 nucleotide sequence: TGTGCCATCCGCGAGGATCCGGACACTGAAGCTTTCTTT. Translating gives CAIREDPDTEAFF.

This clone appeared a single time. V usage is TRBV10-2 and J usage is TRBJ1-2; 8 bases map to TRBD1. V shed 8 bases, J shed 0 bases, and the junction held 14 bases outside the gene matches. CDR1 and CDR2 (germline): WSHSY, SAAADI. The CDR3 length is 17 residues. In DNA form, the CDR3 reads TGCGCCAGCCGGAGCCAGGGGGCACCGATAGCTAACTATGGCTACACCTTC. This translates into CASRSQGAPIANYGYTF.

The V and J genes are TRBV27 and TRBJ2-7; TRBD1 matches 7 bases. This CDR3 region has 13 residues. The V and J ends lost 7 bases and 5 bases, in that order; junction bases with no gene match: 8. CDR1 is MNHEY and CDR2 is SMNVEV in the germline V gene (reference sequence). The CDR3 sequence: CASTRQGGNEQYF. CDR3 sequence (DNA): TGTGCCAGCACTCGACAGGGTGGGAACGAGCAGTACTTC.

The chain links TRBV2 to TRBJ2-7; perhaps TRBD2 as D (6 bases). The CDR3 sequence is 14 residues long. The V end was cut by 6 bases, the J end by 4 bases, with 16 bases between. The germline V gene encodes CDR1 SNHLY and CDR2 FYNNEI. The CDR3 loop is CASSAVAETYEQYF. DNA for the CDR3: TGTGCCAGCAGCGCTGTAGCGGAGACGTACGAGCAGTACTTC.

As DNA, the CDR3 is TGCGCCAGCGGACCCAACAGGGCTAGCACAGATACGCAGTATTTT. Its translation is CASGPNRASTDTQYF. The V call is TRBV4-1, the J call TRBJ2-3, with D perhaps TRBD1 (6 bases). The ends were cut back, 8 bases at V and 0 bases at J, with 15 bases in the middle. In germline, CDR1 is MGHRA, CDR2 YSYEKL. The CDR3 loop spans 15 amino acids.